This T cell receptor (beta chain) emerged from a study of blood T cell repertoires in COVID-19. As for the study in general: Material from acute and convalescent COVID-19 was sourced from the United States, Italy and Spain.

Germline-derived CDR1 and CDR2 are SEHNR and FQNEAQ (reference sequence). The CDR3 length is 12 residues. Trimming pared 4 bases from V and 3 bases from J, leaving 7 bases between. Authors' methods: Reference gene primer amplification in the assay estimated nucleated cell counts. Profiled with immunoSEQ multiplex PCR; TCRdb holds only in-frame clones, not every one. V, J and clone size are taken as reported in that table, and D and trimming were inferred from the DNA itself. Of fewer than 400,000 clones in the sample, about nine tenths were seen once. Material: peripheral blood. This TCR derives from a woman between 25 and 40 years old with COVID-19, enrolled during active disease. The chain couples TRBV7-9 to TRBJ2-7, with D perhaps TRBD1 (6 bases). Here the CDR3 DNA reads TGTGCCAGCAGCTCACAGGGCTACGAGCAGTACTTC. Translated: CASSSQGYEQYF.